This T cell receptor (beta chain) was sequenced in a study of blood T cell repertoires in COVID-19. For the study at large: From T cells, B-cell-depleted T cells, or PBMCs came the material, which was cDNA or gDNA.

The CDR3 is 13 amino acids. CDR1 is SEHNR, CDR2 FQNEAQ, per germline (reference sequence). V shed 3 bases and J shed 5 bases, with 10 bases lying between them. In the original analysis: Amplification of reference gene primers was used by the study to estimate nucleated cell counts. This table comes from immunoSEQ multiplex PCR, and its TCRdb copy is limited to in-frame clones, with some not included. V and J calls and clone size come straight from that table; D and trimming were deduced from the DNA. The data show about 380,000 clones, about 90% seen once. The rearrangement uses TRBV7-9 and TRBJ2-5; D gene uncertain. The TCR comes from a man aged 40-49 years with acute or convalescent COVID-19. The sequencing sample was made of peripheral blood. This CDR3 reads CASSLVPVETQYF. CDR3 nucleotides: TGTGCCAGCAGCTTGGTTCCAGTTGAGACCCAGTACTTC.